This T cell receptor beta chain was retrieved from a study of blood T cell repertoires in COVID-19. On the study more broadly: In each case, the material was cDNA or gDNA derived from T cells, B-cell-depleted T cells, or PBMCs.

Germline trimming cut 3 bases from V and 2 bases from J; bases unmatched to any gene: 8. Germline V gene data show CDR1 as KGHSH and CDR2 as LQKENI. CDR3 length: 16 amino acids. Membership in each cohort depended on participant-reported clinical history. Clones were read by immunoSEQ multiplex PCR, and TCRdb kept only the in-frame ones, dropping some. This table holds approximately 300,000 clones, 65% to 90% found once. This receptor was obtained from a woman between 18 and 29 years old who had recovered from COVID-19. The rearrangement links TRBV18 to TRBJ2-3, with 7 bases that match TRBD2. The sequencing sample was made of PBMCs or T cells enriched from blood (not recorded which). The CDR3 nucleotides read TGTGCCAGCTCACCGACTAGCTCAAGGAACACAGATACGCAGTATTTT. It codes for CASSPTSSRNTDTQYF.